This T cell receptor beta chain was documented in a study of blood T cell repertoires in COVID-19. Study summary: Some COVID-19 samples were acute and others convalescent; all came from the United States, Italy and Spain. From T cells, B-cell-depleted T cells, or PBMCs came the material, which was cDNA or gDNA.

Original analysis: Reference gene primer amplification in the assay estimated nucleated cell counts. Libraries were prepared by immunoSEQ multiplex PCR; TCRdb keeps only in-frame clonotypes and omits some of them. V, J and clone size derive from that table, while D and trimming were established from the DNA sequence. In the table there are under 250,000 clones, approximately 84% of which are singletons. Germline V gene sequence: CDR1 KGHDR, CDR2 SFDVKD. This CDR3 is 16 amino acids long. V dropped 4 bases and J dropped 3; count of bases not matched to a gene: 7. The chain employs TRBV24-1 and TRBJ2-1, with 8 bases fitting TRBD2. Sequencing was done on a sample of peripheral blood. This receptor was taken from a woman in her 50s with active or convalescent COVID-19. The CDR3 loop reads CATSDLLAESYNEQFF. Written as DNA, the CDR3 is TGTGCCACCAGTGACCTACTAGCGGAAAGCTACAATGAGCAGTTCTTC.